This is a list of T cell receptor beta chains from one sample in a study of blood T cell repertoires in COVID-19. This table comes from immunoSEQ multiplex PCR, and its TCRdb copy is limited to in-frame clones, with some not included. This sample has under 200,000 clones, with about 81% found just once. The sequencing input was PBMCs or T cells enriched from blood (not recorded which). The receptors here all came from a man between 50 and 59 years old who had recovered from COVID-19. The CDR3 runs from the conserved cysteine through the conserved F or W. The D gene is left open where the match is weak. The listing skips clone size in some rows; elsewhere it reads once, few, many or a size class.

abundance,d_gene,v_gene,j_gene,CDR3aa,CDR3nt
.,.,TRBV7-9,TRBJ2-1,CASSLAVTGNEQFF,TGTGCCAGCAGCTTAGCTGTGACTGGCAATGAGCAGTTCTTC
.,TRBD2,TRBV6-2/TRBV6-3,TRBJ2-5,CASRYGTRQETQYF,TGTGCCAGCAGGTACGGGACTAGACAAGAGACCCAGTACTTC
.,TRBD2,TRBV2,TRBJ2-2,CASSAGTSRTGELFF,TGTGCCAGCAGTGCCGGGACTAGCAGGACCGGGGAGCTGTTTTTT
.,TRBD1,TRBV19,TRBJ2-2,CASIRGQGWTGELFF,TGTGCCAGTATCCGCGGACAGGGCTGGACCGGGGAGCTGTTTTTT
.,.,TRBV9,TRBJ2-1,CASSPTGKSYNEQFF,TGTGCCAGCAGCCCTACAGGGAAATCCTACAATGAGCAGTTCTTC
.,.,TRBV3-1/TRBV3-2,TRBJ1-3,CASSQGSGPPGNTIYF,TGTGCCAGCAGCCAAGGGTCAGGCCCCCCCGGAAACACCATATATTTT
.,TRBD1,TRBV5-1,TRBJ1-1,CASSLGTGGGTEAFF,TGCGCCAGCAGCTTGGGGACAGGGGGCGGGACTGAAGCTTTCTTT
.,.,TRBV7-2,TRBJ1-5,CASSLAGGGNQPQHF,TGTGCCAGCAGCTTAGCCGGGGGAGGCAATCAGCCCCAGCATTTT
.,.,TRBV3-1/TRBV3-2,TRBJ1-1,CASSQGHTGITEAFF,TGTGCCAGCAGCCAAGGTCACACAGGGATAACTGAAGCTTTCTTT
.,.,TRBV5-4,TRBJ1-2,CASSLRGFANYGYTF,TGTGCCAGCAGCTTGCGGGGGTTTGCTAACTATGGCTACACCTTC
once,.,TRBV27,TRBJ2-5,CASSAGETQYF,TGTGCCAGCAGTGCGGGGGAGACCCAGTACTTC
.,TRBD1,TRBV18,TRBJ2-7,CASSPNRGEQYF,TGTGCCAGCTCACCAAACAGGGGGGAGCAGTACTTC
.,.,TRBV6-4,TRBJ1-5,CASSLQGGDQPQHF,TGTGCCAGCAGTTTACAGGGTGGGGATCAGCCCCAGCATTTT
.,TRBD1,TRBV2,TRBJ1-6,CASSVGGPNNSPLHF,TGTGCCAGCAGTGTAGGGGGCCCGAATAATTCACCCCTCCACTTT
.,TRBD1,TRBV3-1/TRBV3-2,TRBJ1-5,CASSQVWANRDRGQLHNQPQHF,TGTGCCAGCAGCCAAGTCTGGGCAAATAGGGACAGGGGCCAGCTCCACAATCAGCCCCAGCATTTT
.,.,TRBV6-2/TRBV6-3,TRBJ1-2,CASSTPYYGYTF,TGTGCCAGCAGTACTCCATACTATGGCTACACCTTC